The 28 T cell receptor beta chains given below trace back to one sample, sequenced in a study of early T cells in non-severe SARS-CoV-2 infection (dated by TCRdb to the early 2020s). Receptors were amplified or captured by 5' RACE. The sample was run on a NextSeq 500. TCRdb reprocessed the public reads (quality trimming at Q25 with fastp, clone calling with MiXCR) and kept in-frame beta chains. Each entry merges the rows of one CDR3 protein and shows their most common DNA and genes. The sample yields some 76,000 distinct CDR3 sequences; roughly a sixth were counted once. The biggest ten clones account for roughly 12% of the sample. Source material: whole blood. The receptors come from an adult who was a healthcare worker with PCR-confirmed SARS-CoV-2 infection or an uninfected control (not recorded which).

The sample holds a few counts of this clonotype. V and J are TRBV10-2 and TRBJ2-1; D not resolved. V was shortened by 3 bases and J by 10 bases, with 19 bases between the two germline ends. The CDR3 covers 15 residues. Germline V gene data show CDR1 as WSHSY and CDR2 as SAAADI. CDR3 region: CASSDKASGVKEQFF. In DNA, the CDR3 is TGCGCCAGCAGTGATAAGGCTAGTGGAGTAAAGGAGCAGTTCTTC.

The chain joins TRBV19 to TRBJ1-5; the D gene is possibly TRBD1 (5 bases). Trimming took off 5 bases at V and 2 bases at J, with 19 bases between the two ends. Per germline, CDR1 LNHDA and CDR2 SQIVND (reference sequence). The CDR3 contains 17 residues. The chain's CDR3 is CASSPGTAWVGNQPQHF. In nucleotides, the CDR3 is TGTGCCAGTAGTCCCGGGACGGCTTGGGTTGGCAATCAGCCCCAGCATTTT. The full variable domain, its missing parts supplied by reference TRBV19 and TRBJ1-5, is DGGITQSPKYLFRKEGQNVTLSCEQNLNHDAMYWYRQDPGQGLRLIYYSQIVNDFQKGDIAEGYSVSREKKESFPLTVTSAQKNPTAFYLCASSPGTAWVGNQPQHFGDGTRLSIL.

This clonotype was counted many times. Germline and junction disagree at one end, which may indicate a read error. The chain uses TRBV7-7 and TRBJ2-2; 9 bases fit TRBD2. Germline-derived CDR1 and CDR2 are SSHAT and FNYEAQ (reference sequence). The CDR3 consists of 16 residues. The CDR3 DNA sequence: TGTGCTAGCAGCCTCTCCGGGACTAGCATCACCGGGGAGCTGTTTTTT. Amino acid sequence: CASSLSGTSITGELFF.

This clonotype was found a few times. V is TRBV5-1 and J is TRBJ2-7; D might be TRBD1 (6 bases). Germline V lookup: CDR1 SGHRS, CDR2 YFSETQ. The CDR3 consists of 14 residues. V lost 4 bases and J 1 base, leaving 12 bases between the germline ends. The CDR3 nucleotides read TGCGCCAGCAGCCAAGGGACATTGTCCTACGAGCAGTACTTC. Amino acid sequence: CASSQGTLSYEQYF.

The genes are TRBV18 and TRBJ2-2, with D possibly being TRBD1 (6 bases). The CDR3 runs 18 residues. Trimming left V 1 base short and J 2 bases short, with 17 bases between. CDR1 is KGHSH and CDR2 is LQKENI in the germline V gene. The DNA for the CDR3 is TGTGCCAGCTCACCACGGCAAACAGGGCCCCCAAACACCGGGGAGCTGTTTTTT. It yields the protein CASSPRQTGPPNTGELFF.

This sequence joins TRBV9 and TRBJ1-2, with 9 bases lining up with TRBD1. V lost 2 bases, J lost 4 bases, and 9 bases stayed unmatched. Germline CDR1 reads SGDLS; CDR2 reads YYNGEE. This CDR3 is 16 amino acids long. In nucleotides, the CDR3 is TGTGCCAGCAGCGTCTATCTGGGGACAGGGAGCTATGGCTACACCTTC. Amino acids: CASSVYLGTGSYGYTF.

This clonotype has a handful of counts. The chain employs TRBV24-1 and TRBJ2-3, with D tentatively TRBD1 (6 bases). This CDR3 has 14 residues. Germline V gene data show CDR1 as KGHDR and CDR2 as SFDVKD. With 8 bases removed from V and 6 bases from J, the gap between germline ends came to 17 bases. This CDR3 reads CATNPGRDTDTQYF. CDR3 coding DNA: TGTGCCACCAACCCGGGACGGGACACCGATACGCAGTATTTT.

This clonotype was seen only a few times. The chain has TRBV19 and TRBJ2-7, with unresolved D. This CDR3 has 14 residues. With 4 bases removed from V and 3 bases from J, the gap between germline ends came to 13 bases. CDR1 is LNHDA, CDR2 SQIVND, per germline (reference sequence). The CDR3 loop reads CASSRQLTFYEQYF. In DNA form, the CDR3 reads TGTGCCAGTAGTAGGCAACTTACTTTCTACGAGCAGTACTTC.

This rearrangement joins TRBV5-4 to TRBJ2-1, with D uncertain. The CDR3 length is 14 residues. Germline values: CDR1 SGHNT, CDR2 YYREEE (reference sequence). Trimming shortened V by 0 bases and J by 6 bases, and 10 bases separated the two germline ends. The CDR3 loop is CASSLESGGNEQFF. In DNA form, the CDR3 reads TGTGCCAGCAGCTTGGAATCTGGTGGCAATGAGCAGTTCTTC.

In its sample, this clonotype was seen many times. The chain carries TRBV7-6 and TRBJ2-1; D is perhaps TRBD1 or TRBD2 (5 bases each). V shed 3 bases and J shed 7 bases, with 13 bases lying between them. Germline CDR1 and CDR2: SGHVS and FNYEAQ. The CDR3 loop spans 14 amino acids. This CDR3 is CASSLLAKGNEQFF. The CDR3 coding sequence is TGTGCCAGCAGCTTGCTAGCCAAGGGGAATGAGCAGTTCTTC.

V is TRBV6-1 and J is TRBJ2-4, with D unresolved. Trimming stripped 6 bases from V and 8 bases from J, with 11 bases between. Germline loops: CDR1 MNHNS, CDR2 SASEGT. There are 12 residues in the CDR3. CDR3 protein: CASSENLDIQYF. CDR3 nucleotides: TGTGCCAGCAGCGAAAATCTGGACATTCAGTACTTC.

This clonotype has only a few counts. The chain uses TRBV7-6 and TRBJ2-5, with TRBD1 matching over 8 bases. This CDR3 is built from 15 residues. V dropped 1 base and J dropped 4; count of bases not matched to a gene: 5. CDR1 is SGHVS and CDR2 is FNYEAQ in the germline V gene. CDR3 residues: CASSLERQGRETQYF. CDR3 nucleotides: TGTGCCAGCAGCTTAGAGCGACAGGGGCGAGAGACCCAGTACTTC. Complete variable domain (other parts from reference TRBV7-6 and TRBJ2-5): GAGVSQSPRYKVTKRGQDVALRCDPISGHVSLYWYRQALGQGPEFLTYFNYEAQQDKSGLPNDRFSAERPEGSISTLTIQRTEQRDSAMYRCASSLERQGRETQYFGPGTRLLVL.

In this sample, this clonotype turned up a few times. This sequence joins TRBV19 and TRBJ2-1; tentative D call: TRBD2 (5 bases). This CDR3 spans 14 amino acids. CDR1 is LNHDA, CDR2 SQIVND, per germline (reference sequence). V dropped 8 bases and J dropped 3 bases, with 14 bases sitting between them. This chain's CDR3 is CASAPHGNYNEQFF. For the CDR3, the DNA is TGTGCCAGTGCTCCACACGGGAACTACAATGAGCAGTTCTTC.

A few counts support this clonotype. This chain joins TRBV29-1 and TRBJ2-3; 9 positions agree with TRBD2. The length of the CDR3 is 15 residues. Germline lookup yields CDR1 SQVTM and CDR2 ANQGSEA. Trimming cost V 5 bases and J 3 bases; bases outside gene matches: 9. CDR3 residues: CSVPLRGGLTDTQYF. The CDR3 nucleotides are TGCAGCGTTCCTCTGCGGGGGGGATTAACAGATACGCAGTATTTT.

The gene calls are TRBV7-9 and TRBJ2-7, with 7 bases identical to TRBD1. The ends lost 3 bases at V and 3 bases at J; junction bases unmatched: 5. The CDR3 length is 14 residues. Germline V gene sequence: CDR1 SEHNR, CDR2 FQNEAQ (reference sequence). The CDR3 loop reads CASSFQDRYYEQYF. CDR3 in DNA: TGTGCCAGCAGCTTCCAGGACAGGTACTACGAGCAGTACTTC.

This clonotype was found a few times. J is TRBJ2-1 and V is TRBV30; D is possibly TRBD1 (6 bases). Germline V gene sequence: CDR1 GTSNPN, CDR2 SVGIG (reference sequence). V was cut by 4 bases and J by 4 bases, with 8 bases left in between. The CDR3 sequence is 12 residues long. In DNA, the CDR3 is TGTGCCTGGACTGGACAGTACAATGAGCAGTTCTTC. This sequence encodes CAWTGQYNEQFF.

The V call is TRBV29-1, the J call TRBJ1-4, with no clear D. This CDR3 comprises 11 residues. Germline V lookup: CDR1 SQVTM, CDR2 ANQGSEA. Deletions cut 2 bases from V and 11 bases from J, with 9 bases between. The CDR3 DNA reads TGCAGCGTTGAACAGGCTCGGAAACTGTTTTTT. It specifies CSVEQARKLFF.

The chain uses TRBV6-5 and TRBJ1-1, with D maybe TRBD1 (6 bases). CDR1 MNHEY and CDR2 SVGAGI come from the germline V gene. This CDR3 has 13 residues. V shed 7 bases and J shed 3 bases, with 12 bases lying between them. CDR3 in amino acids: CASTTGTYTEAFF. The CDR3 DNA reads as TGTGCCAGCACCACCGGGACATACACTGAAGCTTTCTTT.

V and J are TRBV9 and TRBJ1-2; D perhaps matches TRBD1 (6 bases). Germline V gene data show CDR1 as SGDLS and CDR2 as YYNGEE. Trimming took 3 bases from V and 0 from J, leaving 18 bases between them. This CDR3 is built from 17 residues. In nucleotides, the CDR3 is TGTGCCAGCAGCGGACAGAACCGGGACAAAGCTAACTATGGCTACACCTTC. The encoded protein is CASSGQNRDKANYGYTF.

J is TRBJ2-1 and V is TRBV7-2; D may be TRBD1 or TRBD2 (7 bases each). The ends were cut back, 5 bases at V and 5 bases at J, with 19 bases in the middle. Germline CDR1 reads SGHTA; CDR2 reads FQGNSA. The length of the CDR3 is 16 residues. CDR3 sequence: CASSPRGAGVHNEQFF. The DNA of the CDR3 is TGTGCCAGCAGCCCCAGGGGGGCGGGAGTTCACAATGAGCAGTTCTTC.

The genes are TRBV12-3 or TRBV12-4 and TRBJ2-5; D unresolved. Trimming stripped 5 bases from V and 3 bases from J, with 4 bases between. The CDR3 is 11 amino acids. The CDR3 nucleotides read TGTGCCAGCAGTCACAAAGAGACCCAGTACTTC. Encoded protein: CASSHKETQYF.

In its sample, this clonotype was seen a few times. The rearrangement joins TRBV20-1 to TRBJ2-7; unclear D gene. This CDR3 contains 14 residues. Germline V gene data show CDR1 as DFQATT and CDR2 as SNEGSKA (reference sequence). V was trimmed by 0 bases and J by 1 base, leaving 10 bases between them. The CDR3 sequence: CSARDETVSYEQYF. In DNA, the CDR3 is TGCAGTGCTAGAGATGAGACGGTATCCTACGAGCAGTACTTC.

The rearrangement uses TRBV29-1 and TRBJ2-5, with D possibly TRBD2 on 6 matching bases. CDR1 is SQVTM, CDR2 ANQGSEA, per germline. This CDR3 spans 13 amino acids. Between the trimmed V and J ends, which lost 3 bases and 5 bases, there was a span of 13 bases. CDR3 coding DNA: TGCAGCGTTGAGGCCGGGGGTTGGGAGACCCAGTACTTC. It codes for CSVEAGGWETQYF.

In this sample, this clonotype turned up many times. The V call is TRBV6-5, the J call TRBJ1-1; D is uncertain. CDR3 length: 14 residues. From germline, CDR1 is MNHEY and CDR2 SVGAGI. V was shortened by 0 bases and J by 1 base, with 6 bases between the two germline ends. The CDR3 DNA sequence: TGTGCCAGCAGTTACTCAGGCGGGAACACTGAAGCTTTCTTT. Protein sequence: CASSYSGGNTEAFF.

V gene TRBV9 combines with J gene TRBJ2-1, with D unclear. The V gene's germline CDR1 is SGDLS and CDR2 YYNGEE. This CDR3 contains 14 residues. Deletions cut 0 bases from V and 1 base from J, with 5 bases between. Here the CDR3 DNA reads TGTGCCAGCAGCGTAGCTACGTCCTACAATGAGCAGTTCTTC. As protein: CASSVATSYNEQFF.

This clonotype was observed a handful of times. The chain has TRBV5-1 and TRBJ2-1; maybe TRBD2 (6 bases). V dropped 3 bases and J dropped 9 bases, with 16 bases sitting between them. Germline lookup yields CDR1 SGHRS and CDR2 YFSETQ. The CDR3 loop spans 14 amino acids. The CDR3 loop reads CASSSRLDRAEQFF. CDR3 nucleotides: TGCGCCAGCAGCTCCAGACTAGATAGGGCTGAGCAGTTCTTC.

There are many counts of this clonotype. The CDR3 reads CSARDTSRGYTF. For the CDR3, the DNA is TGCAGTGCCCGGGACACCTCTAGAGGCTACACCTTC. The rearrangement links TRBV20-1 to TRBJ1-2; D may be TRBD1 (6 bases). The CDR3 is 12 residues long. The germline V gene has CDR1 DFQATT and CDR2 SNEGSKA (reference sequence). Trimming removed 6 bases at V and 8 bases at J, with 16 bases between.

A remark on this clonotype: An end of the junction does not agree with germline; a read error may underlie this. The chain couples TRBV7-2 to TRBJ2-1; TRBD2 matches 9 bases. The length of the CDR3 is 14 residues. Germline lookup yields CDR1 SGHTA and CDR2 FQGNSA. The CDR3 spells CASSLDPSGTLGGF. The CDR3 coding sequence is TGTGCCAGCAGCTTAGACCCTAGCGGGACATTGGGTGGCTTC.